These T cell receptor beta chains were read from a single sample in a study of OX40 agonist ivuxolimab in advanced cancers. Assay used: immunoSEQ multiplex PCR; TCRdb lists only in-frame clones, some missing. Found here are about 59,000 clones, 75% to 90% of them singletons; the top ten hold around 0.8%. The sequenced sample was CD4+ or CD8+ T cells sorted from blood, obtained in a trial of the OX40 agonist ivuxolimab. All receptors come from an adult with an advanced solid tumor such as melanoma, head and neck, liver or kidney cancer. CDR3s include the opening cysteine and the closing phenylalanine or tryptophan. The D gene is left open where the match is weak. Clone sizes are given selectively: once, few, many, or a class where the clone is expanded.

clone size	J gene	D gene	V gene	CDR3 protein	CDR3 DNA
-	TRBJ1-4	TRBD1	TRBV28	CASTGTGDGEKLFF	TGTGCCAGCACCGGGACAGGGGACGGAGAAAAACTGTTTTTT
-	TRBJ2-3	-	TRBV28	CASSRGSYTQYF	TGTGCCAGCAGTCGAGGGTCCTATACGCAGTATTTT
-	TRBJ1-3	TRBD1	TRBV6-5	CASSTGASGNTIYF	TGTGCCAGCAGCACAGGGGCCTCTGGAAACACCATATATTTT
-	TRBJ2-7	TRBD2	TRBV9	CASSPSGTTSYEQYF	TGTGCCAGCAGCCCATCCGGGACTACATCCTACGAGCAGTACTTC
once	TRBJ2-7	-	TRBV30	CAGSSDSRTYEQYF	TGTGCCGGAAGCAGCGACTCGAGGACGTACGAGCAGTACTTC
-	TRBJ2-7	TRBD2	TRBV9	CASSVVLQLAGVDEQYF	TGTGCCAGCAGCGTAGTGCTACAACTAGCGGGAGTTGACGAGCAGTACTTC
-	TRBJ1-5	TRBD1	TRBV14	CASSQDRTGELVNQPQHF	TGTGCCAGCAGCCAAGATCGGACAGGGGAACTGGTCAATCAGCCCCAGCATTTT
-	TRBJ2-7	-	TRBV11-2	CASTKQGYEQYF	TGTGCCAGCACCAAGCAGGGGTACGAGCAGTACTTC
-	TRBJ2-1	-	TRBV7-9	CASSAHSDSSYNEQFF	TGTGCCAGCAGCGCTCATAGCGACAGCTCCTACAATGAGCAGTTCTTC
-	TRBJ2-1	TRBD1	TRBV27	CASSRDRFYNEQFF	TGTGCCAGCAGCCGGGACAGGTTTTACAATGAGCAGTTCTTC
-	TRBJ1-1	TRBD1	TRBV30	CAWSAPSDRGNEAFF	TGTGCCTGGAGTGCACCTTCTGACAGGGGTAATGAAGCTTTCTTT
once	TRBJ1-5	-	TRBV19	CASSRGVSNQPQHF	TGTGCCAGTAGCAGGGGTGTTAGCAATCAGCCCCAGCATTTT
-	TRBJ1-1	TRBD1	TRBV11-2	CASSPRTGGGNTEAFF	TGTGCCAGCAGCCCCAGGACAGGCGGGGGGAACACTGAAGCTTTCTTT
-	TRBJ2-3	TRBD1	TRBV6-6	CASSSGQGDTDTQYF	TGTGCCAGCAGTTCGGGACAGGGCGACACAGATACGCAGTATTTT
few	TRBJ2-6	TRBD1	TRBV10-3	CAISESRQGPSGANVLTF	TGTGCCATCAGTGAGTCCCGACAGGGCCCCTCTGGGGCCAACGTCCTGACTTTC
once	TRBJ1-2	-	TRBV9	CASSPSNSLGYGYTF	TGTGCCAGCAGCCCAAGTAACTCCCTGGGCTATGGCTACACCTTC
medium-sized	TRBJ1-2	-	TRBV7-2	CASSPEIWQGYTF	TGTGCCAGCAGTCCGGAGATATGGCAGGGCTACACCTTC
few	TRBJ2-3	TRBD2	TRBV14	CASSRPGTITDTQYF	TGTGCCAGCAGCCGACCCGGGACTATTACAGATACGCAGTATTTT
few	TRBJ1-1	-	TRBV27	CASSFSRRGGDTEAFF	TGTGCCAGCAGTTTCTCCAGGAGGGGGGGGGACACTGAAGCTTTCTTT
-	TRBJ1-5	-	TRBV19	CASSNTGQGVSIRMQPQHF	TGTGCCAGTAGCAACACGGGGCAGGGTGTGTCGATAAGGATGCAGCCCCAGCATTTT
-	TRBJ2-2	-	TRBV11-3	CASSLGRVAGELFF	TGTGCCAGCAGCTTAGGCAGGGTAGCCGGGGAGCTGTTTTTT
-	TRBJ1-6	TRBD1	TRBV25-1	CASIQGDSYNSPLHF	TGTGCCAGCATTCAGGGGGACTCCTATAATTCACCCCTCCACTTT
-	TRBJ2-5	-	TRBV5-4	CASSRGRQETQYF	TGTGCCAGCAGCCGGGGCCGCCAAGAGACCCAGTACTTC
-	TRBJ1-1	TRBD1	TRBV29-1	CSVAAGGETEAFF	TGCAGCGTTGCTGCAGGGGGCGAAACTGAAGCTTTCTTT
-	TRBJ2-1	-	TRBV21-1	CASTHGLAGFSYNEQFF	TGTGCCAGCACCCACGGACTAGCGGGTTTCTCCTACAATGAGCAGTTCTTC
-	TRBJ2-2	-	TRBV5-1	CASSPTRMGELFF	TGCGCCAGCAGTCCTACTCGAATGGGGGAGCTGTTTTTT
-	TRBJ1-1	-	TRBV2	CASTETRTVNTEAFF	TGTGCCAGCACCGAAACTCGGACGGTGAACACTGAAGCTTTCTTT
-	TRBJ2-1	-	TRBV28	CASSRRANPQGEQFF	TGTGCCAGCAGCCGCCGGGCTAACCCCCAGGGTGAGCAGTTCTTC
-	TRBJ1-4	TRBD1	TRBV10-3	CATGQGATNEKLFF	TGTGCCACTGGACAGGGAGCAACTAATGAAAAACTGTTTTTT
-	TRBJ2-5	-	TRBV7-2	CASSFGPETQYF	TGTGCCAGCAGCTTCGGTCCGGAGACCCAGTACTTC
-	TRBJ2-7	-	TRBV4-2	CASSQALAGSSYEQYF	TGTGCCAGCAGCCAAGCCCTCGCAGGGAGCTCCTACGAGCAGTACTTC
-	TRBJ2-1	-	TRBV11-3	CASSLSLEANEQFF	TGTGCCAGCAGCTTATCCCTAGAGGCCAATGAGCAGTTCTTC
-	TRBJ2-7	-	TRBV2	CASNPRQPAYEQYF	TGTGCCAGCAACCCTAGACAGCCCGCCTACGAGCAGTACTTC
once	TRBJ2-1	-	TRBV7-8	CASSPRPASLNEQFF	TGTGCCAGCAGCCCTCGTCCCGCCTCCTTGAATGAGCAGTTCTTC
-	TRBJ2-7	-	TRBV20-1	CSADDGYEQYF	TGCAGTGCCGATGACGGCTACGAGCAGTACTTC
-	TRBJ1-5	-	TRBV18	CASSIFSGNQPQHF	TGTGCCAGCTCCATCTTTTCAGGGAACCAGCCCCAGCATTTT
-	TRBJ2-3	-	TRBV28	CASSFPGSARPWTDTQYF	TGTGCCAGCAGTTTTCCCGGGTCGGCCAGACCTTGGACAGATACGCAGTATTTT
-	TRBJ1-1	-	TRBV30	CAWSPRAVEAFF	TGTGCCTGGAGCCCCCGGGCAGTGGAAGCTTTCTTT
-	TRBJ2-7	TRBD1	TRBV5-1	CASSLAPGQTYEQYF	TGCGCCAGCAGCTTGGCTCCGGGACAGACCTACGAGCAGTACTTC
-	TRBJ2-1	-	TRBV5-1	CASSSNLYEQFF	TGCGCCAGCAGCTCTAACCTATATGAGCAGTTCTTC
-	TRBJ2-7	TRBD2	TRBV4-3	CASSQNPAGAYEQYF	TGCGCCAGCAGCCAAAACCCGGCGGGGGCCTACGAGCAGTACTTC
-	TRBJ2-5	-	TRBV27	CASSLTPRRGQTQYF	TGTGCCAGCAGTTTAACACCCCGAAGGGGCCAGACCCAGTACTTC
-	TRBJ2-3	TRBD2	TRBV7-2	CASSTSGTSFTDTQYF	TGTGCCAGCAGCACCTCCGGGACTAGCTTCACAGATACGCAGTATTTT
-	TRBJ2-1	-	TRBV9	CASSALQGTEQFF	TGTGCCAGCAGCGCCTTACAGGGAACTGAGCAGTTCTTC
once	TRBJ2-7	TRBD2	TRBV14	CASSQVTAGVGEQYF	TGTGCCAGCAGCCAAGTCACAGCGGGAGTTGGCGAGCAGTACTTC
-	TRBJ2-2	TRBD2	TRBV19	CASSILRLAGVHTGELFF	TGTGCCAGTAGTATATTGCGACTAGCGGGAGTGCACACCGGGGAGCTGTTTTTT
-	TRBJ1-5	-	TRBV6-5	CASSYYREGGQPQHF	TGTGCCAGCAGTTACTACAGGGAGGGAGGTCAGCCCCAGCATTTT
-	TRBJ1-1	TRBD1	TRBV19	CASGNTGDTEAFF	TGTGCCAGTGGGAATACAGGGGACACTGAAGCTTTCTTT
once	TRBJ1-3	-	TRBV19	CASSKGTRSSGNTIYF	TGTGCCAGTAGTAAGGGGACGCGAAGCTCTGGAAACACCATATATTTT
-	TRBJ1-2	-	TRBV5-1	CASSSDGVYGYTF	TGCGCCAGCAGCTCGGACGGAGTCTATGGCTACACCTTC
once	TRBJ2-3	TRBD2	TRBV7-7	CASSRLSPKAGILDTQYF	TGTGCTAGCAGCCGCTTATCCCCCAAAGCGGGGATCTTAGATACGCAGTATTTT
-	TRBJ1-2	-	TRBV25-1	CASRDQGRDYGYTF	TGTGCCAGCAGAGATCAGGGTCGGGACTATGGCTACACCTTC
-	TRBJ2-7	-	TRBV28	CASSLEQPLPTKEYF	TGTGCCAGCAGTTTAGAACAGCCTCTTCCTACGAAGGAGTACTTC
-	TRBJ2-3	TRBD2	TRBV7-3	CASSSRTSGSPQYF	TGTGCCAGCAGCTCACGGACTAGCGGGAGCCCGCAGTATTTT
-	TRBJ2-3	-	TRBV7-2	CASSFGQGTQYF	TGTGCCAGCAGCTTCGGGCAGGGCACGCAGTATTTT
-	TRBJ2-5	TRBD2	TRBV11-3	CASSPGGSGGLVGTQYF	TGTGCCAGCAGCCCAGGAGGTAGCGGGGGCCTCGTGGGGACCCAGTACTTC
few	TRBJ2-3	-	TRBV5-4	CASSLFPGGTDTQYF	TGTGCCAGCAGCTTGTTTCCTGGGGGCACAGATACGCAGTATTTT
-	TRBJ2-7	TRBD2	TRBV6-5	CASLSGSSYEQYF	TGTGCCAGTCTTAGCGGGTCATCCTACGAGCAGTACTTC
-	TRBJ2-2	-	TRBV7-2	CASSFNRDTGELFF	TGTGCCAGCAGCTTTAATAGGGACACCGGGGAGCTGTTTTTT
few	TRBJ2-7	TRBD1	TRBV6-5	CASKRDRGAREQYF	TGTGCCAGCAAACGAGACAGGGGAGCACGGGAGCAGTACTTC